Listed below are T cell receptor beta chains from one sample, sequenced in a study of beta chain features in type 1 diabetes. Data came from immunoSEQ multiplex PCR; TCRdb stores just in-frame clones and leaves some out. This sample has 250,000 to 300,000 clones, with around 15% found just once. Sequenced: naive CD4+ T cells from blood. The source of these receptors is a man aged 25-45 years with type 1 diabetes. The CDR3 runs from the conserved cysteine through the conserved F or W. The order of the fields is D gene, V gene, CDR3 length, J gene, clone size, CDR3 protein, CDR3 DNA. A D gene is named only where the DNA matches it firmly. Part of the rows lack a size; the others show once, few, many or a class for expanded clones.

d_call: -
v_call: TRBV25-1
cdr3_length: 11
j_call: TRBJ2-1
clone_size: -
cdr3_aa: CASRELDEQFF
cdr3_nt: TGTGCCAGCAGGGAGTTGGATGAGCAGTTCTTC

d_call: TRBD1
v_call: TRBV19
cdr3_length: 13
j_call: TRBJ1-1
clone_size: -
cdr3_aa: CASTHRGNTEAFF
cdr3_nt: TGTGCCAGTACCCACAGGGGGAACACTGAAGCTTTCTTT

d_call: TRBD1
v_call: TRBV2
cdr3_length: 16
j_call: TRBJ1-1
clone_size: -
cdr3_aa: CASTLRRTGRNTEAFF
cdr3_nt: TGTGCCAGCACCTTACGCCGGACAGGGAGGAACACTGAAGCTTTCTTT

d_call: TRBD2
v_call: TRBV19
cdr3_length: 13
j_call: TRBJ2-1
clone_size: few
cdr3_aa: CASSSGRENEQFF
cdr3_nt: TGTGCCAGTTCTAGCGGGAGGGAAAATGAGCAGTTCTTC

d_call: -
v_call: TRBV28
cdr3_length: 13
j_call: TRBJ2-7
clone_size: -
cdr3_aa: CASSTRRLYEQYF
cdr3_nt: TGTGCCAGCTCGACTAGGCGCCTATACGAGCAGTACTTC

d_call: -
v_call: TRBV30
cdr3_length: 13
j_call: TRBJ2-3
clone_size: -
cdr3_aa: CAWSVGVTDTQYF
cdr3_nt: TGTGCCTGGAGTGTGGGAGTAACAGATACGCAGTATTTT

d_call: TRBD1
v_call: TRBV28
cdr3_length: 15
j_call: TRBJ1-4
clone_size: few
cdr3_aa: CASSSLLGGGEELFF
cdr3_nt: TGTGCCAGCAGTAGCCTCTTAGGGGGCGGTGAGGAACTGTTTTTT

d_call: -
v_call: TRBV2
cdr3_length: 15
j_call: TRBJ1-5
clone_size: once
cdr3_aa: CASSRPPGMDQPQHF
cdr3_nt: TGTGCCAGCAGTAGACCCCCAGGAATGGATCAGCCCCAGCATTTT

d_call: TRBD2
v_call: TRBV28
cdr3_length: 13
j_call: TRBJ2-3
clone_size: few
cdr3_aa: CASRGLAVDTQYF
cdr3_nt: TGTGCCAGCAGAGGACTAGCTGTAGATACGCAGTATTTT

d_call: TRBD2
v_call: TRBV25-1
cdr3_length: 15
j_call: TRBJ2-1
clone_size: few
cdr3_aa: CASSDLAGGYNEQFF
cdr3_nt: TGTGCCAGCAGTGATCTAGCGGGAGGCTACAATGAGCAGTTCTTC

d_call: TRBD1
v_call: TRBV14
cdr3_length: 16
j_call: TRBJ1-3
clone_size: -
cdr3_aa: CASSPRDRGYGNTIYF
cdr3_nt: TGTGCCAGCAGCCCGCGGGACAGGGGATACGGAAACACCATATATTTT

d_call: -
v_call: TRBV19
cdr3_length: 14
j_call: TRBJ1-1
clone_size: -
cdr3_aa: CASSTRGRGTEAFF
cdr3_nt: TGTGCCAGTAGTACCAGGGGCCGTGGCACTGAAGCTTTCTTT

d_call: TRBD1
v_call: TRBV5-1
cdr3_length: 15
j_call: TRBJ2-1
clone_size: -
cdr3_aa: CASNYGTADSNEQFF
cdr3_nt: TGCGCCAGCAACTACGGGACAGCCGATTCCAATGAGCAGTTCTTC

d_call: -
v_call: TRBV2
cdr3_length: 15
j_call: TRBJ2-7
clone_size: few
cdr3_aa: CASSAWAGRGNEQYF
cdr3_nt: TGTGCCAGCAGTGCATGGGCCGGGAGAGGGAACGAGCAGTACTTC

d_call: TRBD1
v_call: TRBV18
cdr3_length: 16
j_call: TRBJ2-2
clone_size: few
cdr3_aa: CASSPRQGMNTGELFF
cdr3_nt: TGTGCCAGCTCACCGAGACAGGGGATGAACACCGGGGAGCTGTTTTTT

d_call: -
v_call: TRBV9
cdr3_length: 16
j_call: TRBJ2-1
clone_size: few
cdr3_aa: CASSVGPAQTYNEQFF
cdr3_nt: TGTGCCAGCAGCGTAGGGCCAGCGCAGACCTACAATGAGCAGTTCTTC

d_call: -
v_call: TRBV2
cdr3_length: 15
j_call: TRBJ1-5
clone_size: -
cdr3_aa: CASSERQAINQPQHF
cdr3_nt: TGTGCCAGCAGTGAAAGGCAGGCGATCAATCAGCCCCAGCATTTT

d_call: -
v_call: TRBV7-9
cdr3_length: 14
j_call: TRBJ1-1
clone_size: few
cdr3_aa: CASSSGSQPTEAFF
cdr3_nt: TGTGCCAGCAGCTCCGGGTCCCAACCCACTGAAGCTTTCTTT

d_call: -
v_call: TRBV5-6
cdr3_length: 13
j_call: TRBJ1-2
clone_size: -
cdr3_aa: CASSLLTYYGYTF
cdr3_nt: TGTGCCAGCAGCTTGTTAACTTACTATGGCTACACCTTC

d_call: TRBD1
v_call: TRBV7-9
cdr3_length: 12
j_call: TRBJ1-2
clone_size: few
cdr3_aa: CASMGQNQGYTF
cdr3_nt: TGTGCCAGCATGGGACAGAACCAGGGCTACACCTTC

d_call: TRBD1
v_call: TRBV11-2
cdr3_length: 14
j_call: TRBJ2-5
clone_size: -
cdr3_aa: CASSHDRGQETQYF
cdr3_nt: TGTGCCAGCAGCCACGACAGGGGCCAAGAGACCCAGTACTTC

d_call: -
v_call: TRBV2
cdr3_length: 17
j_call: TRBJ2-4
clone_size: few
cdr3_aa: CASSDLLAVLAKNIQYF
cdr3_nt: TGTGCCAGCAGCGACTTGCTGGCGGTGCTAGCCAAAAACATTCAGTACTTC

d_call: TRBD1
v_call: TRBV6-5
cdr3_length: 13
j_call: TRBJ1-2
clone_size: -
cdr3_aa: CASSRDSNYGYTF
cdr3_nt: TGTGCCAGCAGCCGGGACAGTAACTATGGCTACACCTTC

d_call: -
v_call: TRBV11-2
cdr3_length: 17
j_call: TRBJ1-2
clone_size: few
cdr3_aa: CASSSLRRGGEDYGYTF
cdr3_nt: TGTGCCAGCAGCTCGCTTCGACGGGGGGGCGAAGACTATGGCTACACCTTC

d_call: -
v_call: TRBV5-1
cdr3_length: 13
j_call: TRBJ2-5
clone_size: -
cdr3_aa: CASSSPPQETQYF
cdr3_nt: TGCGCCAGCAGCTCTCCCCCGCAAGAGACCCAGTACTTC